This TCR beta chain was sequenced in a study of technical replicates of blood from a few donors. Method: immunoSEQ multiplex PCR; TCRdb's copy keeps in-frame clones and lacks some. The repertoire includes about 61,000 clones, approximately 97% of them detected once, and over 0.15% sits in the top ten. The CDR3 spans 13 residues. The V end was cut by 8 bases, the J end by 6 bases, with 14 bases between. Germline lookup yields CDR1 MRHNA and CDR2 SNTAGT. This chain joins TRBV6-4 and TRBJ1-5, with a tentative D call TRBD1 (6 bases). The sample consisted of T cells isolated from PBMCs. The TCR was taken from a human donor in good health. CDR3 residues: CASSSGASQPQHF. Here the CDR3 DNA reads TGTGCCAGCTCCTCAGGGGCGAGTCAGCCCCAGCATTTT.